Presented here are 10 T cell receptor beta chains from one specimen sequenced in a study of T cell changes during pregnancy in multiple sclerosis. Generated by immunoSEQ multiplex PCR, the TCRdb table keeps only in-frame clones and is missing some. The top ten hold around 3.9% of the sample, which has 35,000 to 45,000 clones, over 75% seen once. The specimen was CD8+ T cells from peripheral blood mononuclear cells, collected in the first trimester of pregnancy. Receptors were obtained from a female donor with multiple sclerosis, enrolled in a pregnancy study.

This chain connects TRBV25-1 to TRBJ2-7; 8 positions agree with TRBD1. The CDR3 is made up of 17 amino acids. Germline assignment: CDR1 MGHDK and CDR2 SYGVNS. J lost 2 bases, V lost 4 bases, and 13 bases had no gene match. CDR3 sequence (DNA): TGTGCCAGCAGTGGACCCAAGGACAGGGCGTATACCTACGAGCAGTACTTC. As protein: CASSGPKDRAYTYEQYF.

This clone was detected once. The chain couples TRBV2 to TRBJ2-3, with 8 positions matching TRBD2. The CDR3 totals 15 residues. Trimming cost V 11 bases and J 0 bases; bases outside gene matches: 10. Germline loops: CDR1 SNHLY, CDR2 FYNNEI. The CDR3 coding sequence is TGTGCCCCGCCGGGCGGGGGGACTAGCACAGATACGCAGTATTTT. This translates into CAPPGGGTSTDTQYF.

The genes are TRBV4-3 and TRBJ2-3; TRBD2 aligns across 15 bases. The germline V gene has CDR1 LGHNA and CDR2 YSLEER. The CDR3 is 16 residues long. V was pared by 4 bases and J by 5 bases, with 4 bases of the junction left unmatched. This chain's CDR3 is CASSPGLAGGQDTQYF. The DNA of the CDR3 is TGCGCCAGCAGCCCCGGACTAGCGGGGGGGCAAGATACGCAGTATTTT.

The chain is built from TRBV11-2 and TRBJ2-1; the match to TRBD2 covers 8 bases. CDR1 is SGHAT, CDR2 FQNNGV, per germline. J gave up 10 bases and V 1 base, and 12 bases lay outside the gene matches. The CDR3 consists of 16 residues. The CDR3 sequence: CASSLVDGGASGEQFF. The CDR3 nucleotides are TGTGCCAGCAGCTTAGTCGACGGGGGGGCCTCAGGAGAGCAGTTCTTC.

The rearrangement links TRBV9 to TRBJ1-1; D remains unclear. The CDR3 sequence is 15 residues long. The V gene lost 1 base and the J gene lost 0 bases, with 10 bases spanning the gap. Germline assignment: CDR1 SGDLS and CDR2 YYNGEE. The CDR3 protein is CASSVKGAMNTEAFF. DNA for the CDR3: TGTGCCAGCAGCGTAAAAGGAGCCATGAACACTGAAGCTTTCTTT. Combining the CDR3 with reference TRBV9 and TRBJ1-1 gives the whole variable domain DSGVTQTPKHLITATGQRVTLRCSPRSGDLSVYWYQQSLDQGLQFLIQYYNGEERAKGNILERFSAQQFPDLHSELNLSSLELGDSALYFCASSVKGAMNTEAFFGQGTRLTVV.

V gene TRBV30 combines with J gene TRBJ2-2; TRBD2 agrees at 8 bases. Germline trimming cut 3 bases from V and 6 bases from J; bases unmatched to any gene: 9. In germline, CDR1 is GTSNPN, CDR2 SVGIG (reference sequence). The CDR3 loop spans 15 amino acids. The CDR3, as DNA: TGTGCCTGGAGGAGCCAAGCGGGGGAGGCCGGGGAGCTGTTTTTT. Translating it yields CAWRSQAGEAGELFF.

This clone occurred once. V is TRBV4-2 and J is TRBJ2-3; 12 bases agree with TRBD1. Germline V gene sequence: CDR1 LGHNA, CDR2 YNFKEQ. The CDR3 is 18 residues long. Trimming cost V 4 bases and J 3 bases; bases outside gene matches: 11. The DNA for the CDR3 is TGTGCCAGCAGCCCATACGGCCTGGGACAGGGGGCGACAGATACGCAGTATTTT. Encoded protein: CASSPYGLGQGATDTQYF.

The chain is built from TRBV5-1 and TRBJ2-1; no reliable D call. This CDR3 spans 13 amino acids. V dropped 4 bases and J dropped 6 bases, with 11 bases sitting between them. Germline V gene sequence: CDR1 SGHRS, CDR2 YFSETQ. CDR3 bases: TGCGCCAGCAGCCAGGTCCCTCGCAATGAGCAGTTCTTC. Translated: CASSQVPRNEQFF.

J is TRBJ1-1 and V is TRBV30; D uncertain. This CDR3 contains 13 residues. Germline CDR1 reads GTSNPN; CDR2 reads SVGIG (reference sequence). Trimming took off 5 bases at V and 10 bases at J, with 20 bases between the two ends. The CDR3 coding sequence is TGTGCCTGGGCTCGACAAACCACTGATGGAGCTTTCTTT. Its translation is CAWARQTTDGAFF.

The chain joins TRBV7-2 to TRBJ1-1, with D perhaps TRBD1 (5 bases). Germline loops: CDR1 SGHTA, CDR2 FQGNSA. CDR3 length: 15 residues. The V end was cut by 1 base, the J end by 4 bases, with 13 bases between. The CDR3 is CASSLGQGGPTEAFF. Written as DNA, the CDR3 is TGTGCCAGCAGCTTAGGGCAGGGAGGGCCCACTGAAGCTTTCTTT.